This T cell receptor beta chain is drawn from a study of cytomegalovirus exposure and HLA in healthy donors. The PCR employed 60 Vbeta primers together with 13 Jbeta primers. Repertoires were generated with immunoSEQ multiplex PCR, while TCRdb's copy carries only in-frame clones and drops some. Of 140,000 to 150,000 clones listed, more than 7.5% are singletons. The TCR sequence derives from a man in his forties or fifties in good health and CMV-seronegative. The sequenced sample was PBMCs.

CDR3 coding DNA: TGTGCCAGCAGCTTGCAGGGGTACTATGGCTACACCTTC. Protein product: CASSLQGYYGYTF. The gene calls are TRBV5-4 and TRBJ1-2; D perhaps matches TRBD1 (6 bases). The CDR3 has 13 amino acids. Germline loops: CDR1 SGHNT, CDR2 YYREEE (reference sequence). Trimming pared 1 base from V and 3 bases from J, leaving 7 bases between.